Included here is one T cell receptor beta chain sequence, with context. There is no known antigen for this receptor. Base qualities were left out, and no much larger clone turns up one base away. The source of the sample is a study of shared clonotypes between healthy human individuals (dated by TCRdb to the early 2020s). Background on the whole study: A couple of women and a few men aged 18 to 49 years were included in the cohort. Each donor's leukapheresis produced roughly between about 0.85 and 10 billion PBMCs. Per donor, three plates each were used for CD4 naive and CD4 memory, two for CD8 naive, and one for CD8 memory. To estimate repertoire size and how much clonotypes are shared between individuals, the study performed deep sequencing of blood TCR repertoires from five healthy adults. To increase sequencing depth and limit assay-specific biases, TCR repertoire library preparation and sequencing were carried out by different laboratories using diverse techniques. What the authors observed across the whole study: Because the study included a small number of donors, the genetic and exposure-history diversity represented was limited. Even with the large sequencing depth, rarefaction of the sorted-subset datasets indicated that sequencing was incomplete. Higher generation probabilities were observed for clonotypes shared by all four sorted-subset donors than for non-shared clonotypes. Pairwise subsampling led to the expectation that sequencing depth would affect the degree of clonotype sharing among donors. Larger estimated clonotype richness was generally found for naive subsets than for memory subsets. Sampling was limited to blood, and TCR repertoires in tissue likely differ from TCR repertoires in blood. Sharing across a handful of donors was observed for about 5% of naive CD4, over 3% of naive CD8, 2% to 2.5% of memory CD4, and less than 0.45% of memory CD8 clonotypes.

The donors were healthy, HIV-negative adults who had no recently reported acute infections or vaccinations. Every donor was a Caucasian adult residing in Nashville, Tennessee, USA. Magnetic negative selection was used to enrich CD4+ T cells, after which naive cells were positively selected on CD45RA and the negative fraction became the memory subset. Blood was collected by leukapheresis, and PBMCs were isolated by Ficoll-Histopaque density gradient centrifugation and then cryopreserved in liquid nitrogen vapor phase. Analytical flow cytometry was used to check the purity and quantity of each magnetically sorted T cell population. From each sorted fraction, genomic DNA was isolated and quantified by UV absorbance on a Nanodrop 2000c. Using the deep immunoSEQ assay, TCR CDR3 regions were amplified from genomic DNA by multiplex PCR. For each cell subset, the extracted genomic DNA was distributed evenly across all wells of several immunoSEQ 96-well plates, and each plate served as one replicate. For sorted subsets, about 200 ng genomic DNA, equal to about 30,000 T cell genomes, was loaded into each replicate PCR. The purified libraries were quantified using a Qubit 3.0 fluorometer, sized with a Bioanalyzer 2100, and then quantified again using the KAPA Library Quantification kit. Every immunoSEQ 96-well plate was sequenced on a separate single-read 150-cycle Illumina NextSeq 550 flow cell. In the paper's pipeline: Because the immunoSEQ output included only junctional sequences and no quality scores, the filtering could not be the same as the filtering used for full-length reads. To assign V/J genes and CDR3, sequences were annotated using PyIR, a Python wrapper for IgBLAST v1.9, with IMGT germline references. Any read was removed if the V/J assignment was weak (E-value above 1e-6), the CDR3 was missing, or the read contained stop codons, out-of-frame junctions, or ambiguous translated residues. V3J clonotypes were defined as sequences sharing an identical inferred V gene, J gene, and CDR3 amino acid sequence. To compute the percentage overlap between repertoires, the number of shared unique clonotypes was divided by the size of the smaller repertoire. Repertoire richness was assessed with RTK rarefaction, the Chao1 estimator, and Recon v2.1 estimates of unobserved clonotypes. OLGA was used to compute generation probabilities for all TCRbeta clonotypes that the gDNA method yielded from several donors. In its TCRdb copy, this immuneACCESS table keeps in-frame sequences only and misses some clones. Where compared with another copy, unresolved V genes explain less than half of these, and the others have no known cause. The V and J calls and clone size come from that table; D and trimming were worked out from the DNA. The sample records millions of clones, about 92% of which are singletons. Around 0.15% of the sample is in the top ten clones.

Per the germline V gene, SGDLS is the CDR1 and YYNGEE is the CDR2. Including cysteine and phenylalanine, the CDR3 has 17 amino acids. The retained sequence is limited to the CDR3, 51 bases, with the frame set at the first base. The junction shows trimming of 0 bases on V and 6 bases on J, and the gene matches do not reach 12 bases of it. The chain was built from TRBV9 and TRBJ2-1, with 7 bases in between that match TRBD1. The receptor's source is a man aged 18-30 years in good health. Sequenced material: naive CD4+ T cells sorted from blood. Reading the label with the study, this specimen's cell subset or site is: CD45RA+ positively selected. The sequenced DNA is TGTGCCAGCAGCGTAGCCGGGGCCTCCGACAGGGCCAATGAGCAGTTCTTC. Its coded protein is CASSVAGASDRANEQFF.